This passage covers 27 T cell receptor beta chains from one sample sequenced in a study of CD4 T cells in relation to SARS-CoV-2 and coronaviruses. Only in-frame clones appear in the TCRdb table, and some are missing; sequencing was by immunoSEQ multiplex PCR. The table has some 14,000 clones, 78% seen once. Before the COVID-19 pandemic, during about 2010-2019, CD4+ T cells were taken from unexposed donors. CD4+ T cells were isolated from the cells after roughly 11 days of culture. No antigens are known for them. Sequenced input: CD4+ T cells from PBMCs, cultured in vitro. The receptors originated from a human donor in good health.

The chain recombines TRBV29-1 with TRBJ2-1; 7 nucleotides align to TRBD1. Trimming took 7 bases from V and 0 from J; bases not matched to a gene: 15. This CDR3 region has 17 residues. Germline V gene data show CDR1 as SQVTM and CDR2 as ANQGSEA. In DNA, the CDR3 is TGCAGCGGTAAAGACAGGGCTTCAACTATCTCCTACAATGAGCAGTTCTTC. Protein product: CSGKDRASTISYNEQFF.

The chain recombines TRBV19 with TRBJ1-5; TRBD1 aligns across 12 bases. Germline lookup yields CDR1 LNHDA and CDR2 SQIVND (reference sequence). With 5 bases clipped from V and 6 bases from J, the junction kept 8 bases outside the gene matches. This CDR3 is built from 16 residues. For the CDR3, the DNA is TGTGCCAGTAGTGGAGCCGGGACAGGGGGCCGTCAGCCCCAGCATTTT. Translated: CASSGAGTGGRQPQHF.

CDR3 sequence (DNA): TGTGCCAGCAGTGAAACTGGACAGGGGGCCTACGAGCAGTACTTC. This gives the protein CASSETGQGAYEQYF. This sequence joins TRBV6-1 and TRBJ2-7; 10 bases match TRBD1. Trimming at V came to 2 bases and at J to 2 bases, leaving 3 bases not matched to a gene. The CDR3 consists of 15 residues. The germline V gene encodes CDR1 MNHNS and CDR2 SASEGT.

This sequence joins TRBV20-1 and TRBJ2-1; possibly TRBD2 for D (5 bases). Germline V gene data show CDR1 as DFQATT and CDR2 as SNEGSKA (reference sequence). V lost 3 bases to trimming and J lost 10 bases, with 16 bases between them. The CDR3 extends over 13 amino acids. This chain's CDR3 is CSASKPSFQEQFF. The CDR3 DNA is TGCAGTGCTAGTAAGCCTAGCTTCCAGGAGCAGTTCTTC.

This chain uses TRBV7-6 with TRBJ2-2, with 9 bases fitting TRBD1. The germline V gene has CDR1 SGHVS and CDR2 FNYEAQ. CDR3 length: 14 amino acids. Trimming removed 5 bases from V and 7 bases from J; junction bases left unmatched: 5. The CDR3 protein is CASSLRQGDGELFF. The CDR3 DNA is TGTGCCAGCAGCCTGAGACAGGGGGACGGGGAGCTGTTTTTT.

The gene calls are TRBV18 and TRBJ1-1; TRBD1 matches 9 bases. The CDR3 is 14 residues long. The V segment lost 6 bases and the J segment 4 bases; nucleotides outside the gene matches: 6. Germline assignment: CDR1 KGHSH and CDR2 LQKENI. In DNA, the CDR3 is TGTGCCAGCTCTCAGGACAGGGGTTCCACTGAAGCTTTCTTT. Translated, it gives CASSQDRGSTEAFF.

The chain couples TRBV19 to TRBJ2-3; D uncertain. V was clipped by 5 bases and J by 1 base, with 16 bases between them. Germline CDR1 LNHDA, CDR2 SQIVND (reference sequence). The CDR3 runs to 16 residues. The CDR3 here is CASSPRSLWGTDTQYF. Here the CDR3 DNA reads TGTGCCAGTAGTCCAAGGTCTTTGTGGGGCACAGATACGCAGTATTTT.

The rearrangement uses TRBV27 and TRBJ2-7, with D unresolved. Germline-derived CDR1 and CDR2 are MNHEY and SMNVEV (reference sequence). V was trimmed by 2 bases and J by 4 bases, leaving 3 bases between them. The length of the CDR3 is 11 residues. The DNA for the CDR3 is TGTGCCAGCAGTTTAAAGTACGAGCAGTACTTC. It yields the protein CASSLKYEQYF.

The V and J genes are TRBV19 and TRBJ2-4; 8 bases are shared with TRBD2. Unmatched junction bases numbered 7, after V lost 0 bases and J lost 0 bases. The CDR3 has 18 residues. Germline V gives CDR1 LNHDA, CDR2 SQIVND (reference sequence). The CDR3 here is CASSIDPLAGQAKNIQYF. The CDR3 DNA sequence: TGTGCCAGTAGTATAGATCCCCTAGCGGGCCAAGCCAAAAACATTCAGTACTTC.

This chain joins TRBV14 and TRBJ2-1; TRBD2 might be the D (6 bases). The CDR3 spans 15 residues. Germline V CDR1 and CDR2: SGHDN, FVKESK. Trimming left V 2 bases short and J 11 bases short, with 19 bases between. The CDR3 loop is CASSQPISGTEKQFF. The CDR3 nucleotides read TGTGCCAGCAGCCAACCCATCTCGGGGACTGAGAAGCAGTTCTTC.

The CDR3: CASSPPLDGGTEAFF. The CDR3 region has the DNA TGTGCCAGCTCACCACCTCTCGATGGAGGCACTGAAGCTTTCTTT. The rearrangement joins TRBV18 to TRBJ1-1; D uncertain. The V gene lost 0 bases and the J gene lost 4 bases, with 12 bases spanning the gap. Germline V gene lookup returns CDR1 KGHSH and CDR2 LQKENI. The CDR3 totals 15 residues.

The chain is built from TRBV19 and TRBJ2-3, with a tentative D call TRBD1 (7 bases). CDR3 size: 17 residues. The germline V gene has CDR1 LNHDA and CDR2 SQIVND (reference sequence). Trimming took 0 bases from V and 0 from J, leaving 13 bases between them. The CDR3 sequence: CASSIDGGTASTDTQYF. CDR3 in DNA: TGTGCCAGTAGTATAGATGGGGGGACAGCTAGCACAGATACGCAGTATTTT.

The chain is built from TRBV10-3 and TRBJ2-5; D call uncertain. The germline gives CDR1 ENHRY, CDR2 SYGVKD. V lost 11 bases, J lost 5 bases, and 12 bases lay in between. This CDR3 has 11 amino acids. CDR3 region: CAVRVRETQYF. The CDR3 coding sequence is TGTGCCGTAAGGGTTCGGGAGACCCAGTACTTC.

The CDR3 DNA is TGTGCCAGCAGCCAAGTCCCGGACCCCTCCTACGAGCAGTACTTC. Its protein product is CASSQVPDPSYEQYF. V and J are TRBV3-1 (or the pseudogene TRBV3-2) and TRBJ2-7, with D unclear. CDR3 length: 15 amino acids. The V end was cut by 1 base, the J end by 0 bases, with 10 bases between. CDR1 and CDR2 from the germline V gene are LGHDT and YNNKEL (reference sequence).

The V call is TRBV19, the J call TRBJ2-2; 11 bases agree with TRBD2. V was pared by 6 bases and J by 0 bases, with 3 bases of the junction left unmatched. The germline V gene encodes CDR1 LNHDA and CDR2 SQIVND (reference sequence). The CDR3 consists of 16 residues. The CDR3 nucleotides read TGTGCCAGTAGACTAGCGGGGGTCGCGAACACCGGGGAGCTGTTTTTT. Translation gives CASRLAGVANTGELFF.

V usage is TRBV5-1 and J usage is TRBJ2-3; D unclear. V lost 5 bases, J lost 4 bases, and 14 bases lay in between. Germline V gene data show CDR1 as SGHRS and CDR2 as YFSETQ. This CDR3 is built from 14 residues. The CDR3 bases are TGCGCCAGCAGGGGTGGCCCACCGGCAGATACGCAGTATTTT. It yields the protein CASRGGPPADTQYF.

The chain employs TRBV12-3 or TRBV12-4 and TRBJ2-7; D is uncertain. The V end lost 4 bases, the J end lost 2 bases, and 9 bases lay between the germline ends. CDR3 length: 13 amino acids. Written as DNA, the CDR3 is TGTGCCAGCAGTTCGGACGGAACCTACGAGCAGTACTTC. It yields the protein CASSSDGTYEQYF.

This chain links TRBV27 with TRBJ2-7; TRBD2 matches 7 bases. The CDR3 has 13 amino acids. The junction had 6 bases not matched to a gene; V was cut back by 4 bases and J by 6 bases. The germline V gene encodes CDR1 MNHEY and CDR2 SMNVEV (reference sequence). The CDR3 DNA is TGTGCCAGCAGTTCCGCGGGGGTCGGCGAGCAGTACTTC. Protein sequence: CASSSAGVGEQYF.

This chain links TRBV28 with TRBJ1-1, with 10 bases fitting TRBD1. Germline CDR1 is MDHEN and CDR2 is SYDVKM. Trimming removed 5 bases from V and 8 bases from J; junction bases left unmatched: 8. The CDR3 spans 14 residues. For the CDR3, the DNA is TGTGCCAGCAGTCCTCCGGGACAGGGGACGGAAGCTTTCTTT. Its protein product is CASSPPGQGTEAFF.

The chain links TRBV5-1 to TRBJ2-3, with 9 bases that match TRBD1. V lost 0 bases and J lost 2; bases outside the gene matches: 4. The germline V gene encodes CDR1 SGHRS and CDR2 YFSETQ. This CDR3 has 16 residues. CDR3 sequence (DNA): TGCGCCAGCAGCTTGGCCCGGGACAGGGACACAGATACGCAGTATTTT. Translation gives CASSLARDRDTDTQYF. The full variable domain, its missing parts supplied by reference TRBV5-1 and TRBJ2-3, is KAGVTQTPRYLIKTRGQQVTLSCSPISGHRSVSWYQQTPGQGLQFLFEYFSETQRNKGNFPGRFSGRQFSNSRSEMNVSTLELGDSALYLCASSLARDRDTDTQYFGPGTRLTVL.

The rearrangement links TRBV6-2 or TRBV6-3 to TRBJ2-2, with TRBD2 matching 7 bases. This CDR3 has 17 residues. CDR1 and CDR2 from the germline V gene are MNHEY and SVGEGT. V shed 0 bases, J shed 5 bases, and the junction held 9 bases outside the gene matches. The CDR3 spells CASSYSGLAAGTGELFF. CDR3 nucleotides: TGTGCCAGCAGTTACTCGGGGCTAGCGGCCGGGACCGGGGAGCTGTTTTTT.

The J gene is TRBJ2-1, the V gene TRBV25-1, with D hard to call. Germline V lookup: CDR1 MGHDK, CDR2 SYGVNS. There are 16 residues in the CDR3. V was cut by 1 base and J by 6 bases, with 16 bases left in between. CDR3 sequence: CASSESALYSINEQFF. The CDR3 nucleotides read TGTGCCAGCAGTGAATCGGCTCTTTACTCCATCAATGAGCAGTTCTTC.

This chain connects TRBV28 to TRBJ2-1; 7 positions agree with TRBD2. The CDR3 consists of 15 residues. The V and J ends lost 2 bases and 6 bases, in that order; junction bases with no gene match: 7. In germline, CDR1 is MDHEN, CDR2 SYDVKM. CDR3 sequence (DNA): TGTGCCAGCAGTTTAGGGAAGGGAGGGCGCAATGAGCAGTTCTTC. Its protein product is CASSLGKGGRNEQFF.

This clone showed up just a few times. V gene TRBV27 combines with J gene TRBJ1-1; D is possibly TRBD1 (6 bases). V was cut by 5 bases and J by 4 bases, with 17 bases left in between. This CDR3 is built from 15 residues. CDR1 is MNHEY and CDR2 is SMNVEV in the germline V gene (reference sequence). The chain's CDR3 is CASSRAAGGITEAFF. The CDR3 DNA sequence: TGTGCCAGCAGTCGTGCGGCGGGGGGCATCACTGAAGCTTTCTTT.

V is TRBV5-1 and J is TRBJ2-5; no reliable D call. Germline V lookup: CDR1 SGHRS, CDR2 YFSETQ. Trimming shortened V by 4 bases and J by 5 bases, and 9 bases separated the two germline ends. The CDR3 contains 12 residues. For the CDR3, the DNA is TGCGCCAGCAGCGAAGGACCGGAGACCCAGTACTTC. Amino acids: CASSEGPETQYF.

This rearrangement joins TRBV7-2 to TRBJ2-5; D is unclear. The CDR3 runs to 14 residues. Per the germline V gene, CDR1 is SGHTA and CDR2 is FQGNSA. V was shortened by 4 bases and J by 3 bases, with 12 bases between the two germline ends. The CDR3 DNA sequence: TGTGCCAGCAGCTCGCAAGGATCCGAAGAGACCCAGTACTTC. This sequence encodes CASSSQGSEETQYF.

The chain joins TRBV2 to TRBJ2-7; 8 nucleotides agree with TRBD1. The CDR3 spans 13 residues. Losses at the gene ends were 10 bases for V and 2 bases for J; bases not matched to a gene: 7. Germline CDR1 is SNHLY and CDR2 is FYNNEI. The DNA of the CDR3 is TGTGCCACCACGGTGGACAGGGCCTACGAGCAGTACTTC. It yields the protein CATTVDRAYEQYF.